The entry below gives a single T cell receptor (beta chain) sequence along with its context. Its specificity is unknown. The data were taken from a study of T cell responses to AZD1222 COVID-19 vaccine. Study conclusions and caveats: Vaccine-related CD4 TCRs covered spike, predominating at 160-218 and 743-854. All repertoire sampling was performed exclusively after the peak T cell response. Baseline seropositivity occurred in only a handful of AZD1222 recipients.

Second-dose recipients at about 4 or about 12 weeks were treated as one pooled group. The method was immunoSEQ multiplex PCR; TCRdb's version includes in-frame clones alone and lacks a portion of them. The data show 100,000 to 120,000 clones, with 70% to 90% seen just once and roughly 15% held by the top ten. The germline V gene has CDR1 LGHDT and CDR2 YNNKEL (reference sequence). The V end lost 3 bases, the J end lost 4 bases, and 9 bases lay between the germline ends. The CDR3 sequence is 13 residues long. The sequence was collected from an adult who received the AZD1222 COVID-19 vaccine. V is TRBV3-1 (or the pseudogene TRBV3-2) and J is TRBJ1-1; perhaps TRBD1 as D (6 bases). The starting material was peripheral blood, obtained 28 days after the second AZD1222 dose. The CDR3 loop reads CASSHGGFTEAFF. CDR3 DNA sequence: TGTGCCAGCAGCCATGGGGGCTTCACTGAAGCTTTCTTT.